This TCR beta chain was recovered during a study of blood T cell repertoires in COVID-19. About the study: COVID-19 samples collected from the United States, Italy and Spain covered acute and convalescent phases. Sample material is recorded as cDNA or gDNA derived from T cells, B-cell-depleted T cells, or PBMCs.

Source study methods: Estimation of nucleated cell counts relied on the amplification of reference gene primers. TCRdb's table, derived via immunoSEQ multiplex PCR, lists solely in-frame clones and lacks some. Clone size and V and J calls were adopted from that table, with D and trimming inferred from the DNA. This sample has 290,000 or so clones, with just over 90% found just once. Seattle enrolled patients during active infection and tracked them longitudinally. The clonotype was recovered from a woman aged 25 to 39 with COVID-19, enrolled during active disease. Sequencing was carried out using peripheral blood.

The CDR3 region has the DNA TGTGCCTGGAGTGTTCGGGGACAGGGGGCACTCACTGAAGCTTTCTTT. This sequence encodes CAWSVRGQGALTEAFF. The J gene is TRBJ1-1, the V gene TRBV30, with 12 bases identical to TRBD1. This CDR3 spans 16 amino acids. Germline CDR1 GTSNPN, CDR2 SVGIG (reference sequence). V lost 0 bases to trimming and J lost 4 bases; unmatched junction nucleotides: 6.